Detailed here is one TCR beta chain. It has no known antigen specificity. Nothing much larger sits one base from this clone, and base qualities are not available. This sample was taken from a study of T cells in Graves' hyperthyroidism and ophthalmopathy (dated 2019 in TCRdb). In terms of the full investigation: To identify TCR V-J signatures that set the groups apart, the researchers used a discovery cohort of 100 or so patients, made up of 40 to 45 with Graves' ophthalmopathy and about 60 with stable Graves' hyperthyroidism. The paper reports TCR Vbeta CDR3 sequencing of 140 or so peripheral blood samples: under 45 ophthalmopathy, fewer than 80 hyperthyroidism and around 17 progressor patients. Once sampling was done, hyperthyroidism patients were given methimazole at a starting dose of 30 mg daily, whereas ophthalmopathy patients were given high-dose intravenous methylprednisolone. For training and testing, the 95 to 100 patients in the discovery cohort were randomly divided in a 7:3 ratio. The study also compared thyroid tissue and blood T-cell repertoires from 6 or 7 Graves' hyperthyroidism patients. Whether ophthalmopathy could be predicted prospectively was tested in an independent validation cohort made up of roughly 19 hyperthyroidism patients plus 17 patients who later progressed to ophthalmopathy. Overall study results and their limits: Ophthalmopathy was separated from stable hyperthyroidism by a 13 V-J signature model, with 85% to 90% sensitivity and roughly 84% specificity obtained in cross-validation and 80%/75% obtained in testing. During validation, the model predicted progression to ophthalmopathy a median of approximately 6.5 months ahead of onset, with more than 55% sensitivity and under 85% specificity. Blood samples also contained most of the expanded thyroid clonotypes (frequency above 0.001), which suggests that blood repertoires may reflect thyroid immune responses. Sample size was not statistically predetermined, and investigators were not blinded to group allocation.

The TCR beta CDR3 regions were amplified from RNA transcripts. A first-round RT-PCR of the TCR CDR3 used the HTBI primer set with the Qiagen OneStep RT-PCR kit. A second multiplex PCR round built the libraries, followed by size selection and purification. Paired-end sequencing of the libraries was performed with 100 bp reads on an Illumina HiSeq2000. The study's own analysis went as follows. SOAPnuke was used to process the raw data, removing reads that contained adapters or uncalled bases, had a mean Phred below 15, or lacked an exact match to the constant primer or identifier. High-quality paired reads were merged using COPE v1.2.5, and each unique nucleotide sequence was defined as a clonotype. MiTCR v1.1 was used to align the clonotypes against IMGT TRBV, TRBD and TRBJ reference segments. The analysis was restricted to V-J combinations with a frequency above 0.0001, which together covered 99% to 99.2% of the repertoires. A TCS score was defined as the ratio of F50 (clonal expansion) to E x V (chaos), with BLOSUM62-based TCRdist applied between CDR3 peptides within each V-J. Welch's t-statistics and random forest reduced some 510 V-J features to fewer than 15, which were used in a naive Bayes classifier (R e1071). Thyroid-blood repertoire similarity was quantified with the Morisita-Horn index. TCRdb trimmed the raw reads at Q25, called clones with MiXCR and kept productive beta chains. Each CDR3 protein gets just one entry, which takes the most common genes and DNA from the rows behind it. TCRdb assigned the V and J calls; the authors' analysis was not used. A total of about 660,000 distinct CDR3 sequences appear in this sample, about 45% of them only once. Less than 9.5% of the sample belongs to the ten largest clones.

From cysteine to phenylalanine, the CDR3 is 18 amino acids long. Just CDR3 DNA is preserved here, 54 bases in frame from base 1. Trimming takes 3 bases from V and 0 bases from J, and the germline ends sit 23 bases apart. Via the germline V gene (reference sequence), CDR1 is DFQATT and CDR2 SNEGSKA. Exclusion was applied to patients with uncontrolled infections, other autoimmune diseases, pregnancy or lactation. Clinical symptoms, serum thyroxine and TRAb, thyroid ultrasound, and orbital computed tomography formed the basis for the diagnoses. Trizol reagent was used to extract total RNA, and RNA quality was then checked on an Agilent 2100 Bioanalyzer.

This chain joins TRBV20-1 to TRBJ1-1; the best D guess is TRBD1, with 5 bases matching. Sample: peripheral blood or thyroid tissue (not recorded which). The sequence was collected from an adult man with Graves' disease, either hyperthyroidism or ophthalmopathy (not recorded which). The CDR3 here reads CSASSPGLAPYLNTEAFF. Here is the DNA: TGCAGTGCTAGTTCGCCAGGGCTCGCGCCTTACCTGAACACTGAAGCTTTCTTT.